This passage covers 2 T cell receptor beta chains from one sample sequenced in a study of CD8 T cells in ankylosing spondylitis. A single record per CDR3 protein comes from TCRdb applying MiXCR to the 5' RACE reads. The data contain roughly 190,000 distinct CDR3 sequences, 10% to 15% of them seen just once; the ten biggest clones take up approximately 15%. The sequenced sample was blood, either unsorted or a sorted T cell fraction (not recorded which). These receptor sequences come from a male donor with ankylosing spondylitis or in good health (not recorded which).

This clonotype showed up just a few times. The genes are TRBV20-1 and TRBJ2-7; 8 nucleotides agree with TRBD2. From germline, CDR1 is DFQATT and CDR2 SNEGSKA (reference sequence). After removal of 5 bases from V and 3 bases from J, the junction contained 12 bases not matched to a gene. The CDR3 extends over 15 amino acids. CDR3 amino acids: CSADPLAGGYYEQYF. CDR3 bases: TGCAGTGCTGACCCCTTGGCGGGAGGTTACTACGAGCAGTACTTC.

The chain has TRBV25-1 and TRBJ2-1; 7 bases map to TRBD1. Germline V gives CDR1 MGHDK, CDR2 SYGVNS. This CDR3 region has 12 residues. The V gene end was trimmed by 4 bases and the J gene end by 13 bases; junction bases not matched to a gene: 7. The CDR3 nucleotides are TGTGCCAGCAGTGGGGGGACAGCCTACCAGTTCTTC. It translates to CASSGGTAYQFF. Variable domain in full (rest from reference TRBV25-1 and TRBJ2-1): EADIYQTPRYLVIGTGKKITLECSQTMGHDKMYWYQQDPGMELHLIHYSYGVNSTEKGDLSSESTVSRIRTEHFPLTLESARPSHTSQYLCASSGGTAYQFFGPGTRLTVL.